This record concerns one T cell receptor beta chain sequence. Its specificity is unknown. This sample is drawn from a study of blood T cells in healthy people across ages. Study-level information: About one barcoded TCR beta cDNA was captured per two T cells. Study outcomes and limitations: A conclusive naive versus antigen-experienced comparison was prevented by the unsorted PBMCs.

The use of a sample-barcoded 5' primer and a J-beta primer mix characterized a second PCR of roughly 6 to 11 cycles. TCRdb called the 5' RACE reads again in MiXCR, with one record for every CDR3 protein. This sample yields 1.5 million to 2 million distinct CDR3 sequences, of which roughly 49% are seen a single time; roughly 2.1% belongs to the top ten. CDR3 length equals 15 residues. Unmatched junction bases numbered 7, after V lost 6 bases and J lost 3 bases. Per the germline V gene, CDR1 is MNHNS and CDR2 is SASEGT. The source material was blood. The sequence derives from a woman aged 40-49 years in good health. This chain connects TRBV6-1 to TRBJ2-1, with 8 bases identical to TRBD1. CDR3 sequence reads: CASSPGQAGYNEQFF. The DNA for the CDR3 is TGTGCCAGCAGCCCGGGACAGGCAGGCTACAATGAGCAGTTCTTC.